These 5 T cell receptor beta chains originate from one sample sequenced in a study of graft-versus-host responses after intestinal transplantation. Repertoires were generated with immunoSEQ multiplex PCR, while TCRdb's copy carries only in-frame clones and drops some. This sample yields tens of thousands of clones, of which 91% are seen a single time; roughly 0.1% belongs to the top ten. Their antigens are not known. This specimen consisted of unstimulated CD4+ T cells sorted from spleen or lymph node cells, obtained before intestinal transplant. The origin of the receptors is a human donor who received an intestinal transplant.

The chain joins TRBV19 to TRBJ1-6; TRBD1 aligns across 7 bases. From germline, CDR1 is LNHDA and CDR2 SQIVND (reference sequence). V lost 0 bases and J lost 6; bases outside the gene matches: 8. This CDR3 region has 17 residues. The CDR3 DNA sequence: TGTGCCAGTAGTATAGATCCTTTCGGGACAGTTAATTCACCCCTCCACTTT. This encodes CASSIDPFGTVNSPLHF.

The chain is built from TRBV21-1 and TRBJ2-7; TRBD1 is the table's D call, not checked against the DNA. TRBV21-1 is marked as a pseudogene. The CDR3 loop spans 16 amino acids. CDR3 in amino acids: CASSKAGTGEPYEQYF. The CDR3, as DNA: TGTGCCAGCAGCAAAGCCGGGACAGGGGAGCCCTACGAGCAGTACTTC.

The chain uses TRBV7-9 and TRBJ1-3; D is possibly TRBD1 (5 bases). CDR3 length equals 15 residues. V dropped 1 base and J dropped 0 bases, with 7 bases sitting between them. Germline assignment: CDR1 SEHNR and CDR2 FQNEAQ (reference sequence). The CDR3 protein is CASSLDRHSGNTIYF. Written as DNA, the CDR3 is TGTGCCAGCAGCTTAGACAGGCACTCTGGAAACACCATATATTTT.

The gene calls are TRBV7-8 and TRBJ1-5; a weak D match, TRBD1 (6 bases). The V gene lost 3 bases and the J gene lost 7 bases, with 13 bases spanning the gap. This CDR3 comprises 14 residues. Germline V CDR1 and CDR2: SGHVS, FQNEAQ. The chain's CDR3 is CASSFAGVGQPQHF. CDR3 coding DNA: TGTGCCAGCAGCTTCGCAGGGGTTGGGCAGCCCCAGCATTTT.

The gene calls are TRBV7-8 and TRBJ2-7, with TRBD1 as a possible D gene (5 bases). V dropped 1 base and J dropped 6 bases, with 13 bases sitting between them. From germline, CDR1 is SGHVS and CDR2 FQNEAQ. This CDR3 contains 14 residues. The CDR3 here is CASSLGYRIGEQYF. The CDR3 coding sequence is TGTGCCAGCAGCTTAGGTTACAGGATCGGCGAGCAGTACTTC.